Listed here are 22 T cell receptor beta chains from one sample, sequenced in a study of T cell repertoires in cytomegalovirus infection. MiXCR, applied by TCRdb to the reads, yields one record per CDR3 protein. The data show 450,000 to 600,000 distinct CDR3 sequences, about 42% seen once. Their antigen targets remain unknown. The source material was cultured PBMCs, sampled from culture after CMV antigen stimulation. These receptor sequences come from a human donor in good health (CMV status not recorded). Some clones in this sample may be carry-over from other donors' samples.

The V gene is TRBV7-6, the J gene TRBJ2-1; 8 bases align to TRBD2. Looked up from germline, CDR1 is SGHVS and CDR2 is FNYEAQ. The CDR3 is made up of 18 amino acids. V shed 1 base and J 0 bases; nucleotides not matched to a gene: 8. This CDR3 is CASSLGGLAGSSYNEQFF. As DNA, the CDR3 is TGTGCCAGCAGCTTAGGGGGGCTAGCGGGCAGCTCCTACAATGAGCAGTTCTTC.

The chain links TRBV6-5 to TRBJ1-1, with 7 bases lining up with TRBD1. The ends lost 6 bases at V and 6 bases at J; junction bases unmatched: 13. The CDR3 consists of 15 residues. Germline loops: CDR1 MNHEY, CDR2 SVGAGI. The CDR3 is CASSPHRGVKAEAFF. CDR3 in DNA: TGTGCCAGCAGCCCCCACAGGGGAGTAAAAGCTGAAGCTTTCTTT.

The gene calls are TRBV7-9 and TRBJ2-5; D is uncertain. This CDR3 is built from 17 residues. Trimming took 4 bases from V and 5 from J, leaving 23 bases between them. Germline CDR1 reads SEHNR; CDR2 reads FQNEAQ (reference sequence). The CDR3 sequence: CASSSSLGYGASETQYF. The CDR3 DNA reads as TGTGCCAGCAGCTCGAGCTTAGGGTACGGAGCTTCGGAGACCCAGTACTTC.

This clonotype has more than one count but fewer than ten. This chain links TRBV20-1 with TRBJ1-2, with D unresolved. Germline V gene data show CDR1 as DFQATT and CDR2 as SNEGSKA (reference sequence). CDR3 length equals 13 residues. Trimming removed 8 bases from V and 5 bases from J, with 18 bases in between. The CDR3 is CSPLDVRGYGYTF. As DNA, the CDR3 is TGCAGTCCATTGGACGTCAGAGGGTATGGCTACACCTTC.

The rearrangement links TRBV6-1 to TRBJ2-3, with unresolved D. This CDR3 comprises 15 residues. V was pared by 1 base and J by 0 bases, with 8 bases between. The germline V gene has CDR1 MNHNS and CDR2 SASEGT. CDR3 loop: CASSEEGTSTDTQYF. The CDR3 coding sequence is TGTGCCAGCAGTGAAGAGGGTACTAGCACAGATACGCAGTATTTT.

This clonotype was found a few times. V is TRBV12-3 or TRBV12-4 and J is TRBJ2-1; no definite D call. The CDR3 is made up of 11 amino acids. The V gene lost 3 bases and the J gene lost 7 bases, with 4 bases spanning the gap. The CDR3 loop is CASSFSNEQFF. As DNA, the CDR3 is TGTGCCAGCAGTTTTTCTAATGAGCAGTTCTTC.

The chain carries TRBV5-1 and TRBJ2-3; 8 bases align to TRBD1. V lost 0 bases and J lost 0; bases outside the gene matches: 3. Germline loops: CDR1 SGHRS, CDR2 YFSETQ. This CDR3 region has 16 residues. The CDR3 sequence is CASSLAGQGSTDTQYF. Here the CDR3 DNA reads TGCGCCAGCAGCTTGGCCGGACAGGGTAGCACAGATACGCAGTATTTT.

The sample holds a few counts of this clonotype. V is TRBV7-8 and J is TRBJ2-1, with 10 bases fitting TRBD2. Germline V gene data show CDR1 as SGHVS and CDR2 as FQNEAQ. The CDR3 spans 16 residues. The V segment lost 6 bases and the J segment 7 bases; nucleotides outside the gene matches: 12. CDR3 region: CASRRRAGGAGNEQFF. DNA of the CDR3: TGTGCCAGCAGACGACGAGCGGGAGGGGCTGGGAATGAGCAGTTCTTC.

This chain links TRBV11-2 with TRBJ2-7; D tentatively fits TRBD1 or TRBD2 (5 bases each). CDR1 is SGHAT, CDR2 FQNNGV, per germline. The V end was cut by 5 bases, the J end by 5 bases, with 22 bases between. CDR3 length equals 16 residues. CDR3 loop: CASSERPWGSEHEQYF. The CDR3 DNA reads TGTGCCAGCAGCGAGCGTCCGTGGGGGTCTGAACACGAGCAGTACTTC.

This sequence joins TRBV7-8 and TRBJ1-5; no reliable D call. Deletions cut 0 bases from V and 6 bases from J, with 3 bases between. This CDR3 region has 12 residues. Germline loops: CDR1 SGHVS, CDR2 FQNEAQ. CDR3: CASSLAFQPQHF. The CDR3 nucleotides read TGTGCCAGCAGCTTAGCGTTTCAGCCCCAGCATTTT.

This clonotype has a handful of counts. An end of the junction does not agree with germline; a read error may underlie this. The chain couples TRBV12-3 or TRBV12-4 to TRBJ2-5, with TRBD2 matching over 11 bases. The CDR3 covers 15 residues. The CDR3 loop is CASSIAGGPGETQYF. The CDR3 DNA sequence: TGTGCCAGCAGTATAGCGGGAGGGCCGGGTGAGACCCAGTACTTC.

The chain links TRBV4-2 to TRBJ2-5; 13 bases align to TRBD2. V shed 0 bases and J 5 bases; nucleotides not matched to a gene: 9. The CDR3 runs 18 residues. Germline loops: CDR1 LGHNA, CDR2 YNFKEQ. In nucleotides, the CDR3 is TGTGCCAGCAGCCAAGAAGGGACTAGCGGGGAGCTAGGGGAGACCCAGTACTTC. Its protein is CASSQEGTSGELGETQYF.

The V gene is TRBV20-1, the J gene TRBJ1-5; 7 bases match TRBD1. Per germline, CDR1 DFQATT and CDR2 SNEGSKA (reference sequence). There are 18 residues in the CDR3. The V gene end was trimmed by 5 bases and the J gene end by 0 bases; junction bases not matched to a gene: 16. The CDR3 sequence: CSASTGGGTENSNQPQHF. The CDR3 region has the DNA TGCAGTGCTTCCACCGGCGGGGGGACAGAAAATAGCAATCAGCCCCAGCATTTT.

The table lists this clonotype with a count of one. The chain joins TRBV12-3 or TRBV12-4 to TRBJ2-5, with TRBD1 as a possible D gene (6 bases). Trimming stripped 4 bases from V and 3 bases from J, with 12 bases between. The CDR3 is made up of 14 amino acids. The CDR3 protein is CASSYQGQKETQYF. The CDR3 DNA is TGTGCCAGCAGTTATCAAGGACAGAAAGAGACCCAGTACTTC.

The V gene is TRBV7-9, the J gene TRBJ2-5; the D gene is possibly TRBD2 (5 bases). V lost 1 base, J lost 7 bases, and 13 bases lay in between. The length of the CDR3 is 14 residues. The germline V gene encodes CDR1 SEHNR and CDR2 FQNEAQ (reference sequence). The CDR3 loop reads CASSLEGLPATQYF. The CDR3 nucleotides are TGTGCCAGCAGCTTAGAAGGACTCCCTGCGACCCAGTACTTC.

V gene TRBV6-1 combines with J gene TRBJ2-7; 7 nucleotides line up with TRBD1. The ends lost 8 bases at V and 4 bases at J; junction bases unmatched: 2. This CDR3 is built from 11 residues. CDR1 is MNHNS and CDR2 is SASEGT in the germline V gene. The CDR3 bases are TGTGCCAGCCACAGGGGTTACGAGCAGTACTTC. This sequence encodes CASHRGYEQYF.

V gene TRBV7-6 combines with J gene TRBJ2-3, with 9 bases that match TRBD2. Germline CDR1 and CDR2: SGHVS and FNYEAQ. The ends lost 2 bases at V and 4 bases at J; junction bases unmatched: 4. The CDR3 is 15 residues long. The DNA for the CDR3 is TGTGCCAGCAGCTTAACGGCGGGAGGGTCAGATACGCAGTATTTT. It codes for CASSLTAGGSDTQYF.

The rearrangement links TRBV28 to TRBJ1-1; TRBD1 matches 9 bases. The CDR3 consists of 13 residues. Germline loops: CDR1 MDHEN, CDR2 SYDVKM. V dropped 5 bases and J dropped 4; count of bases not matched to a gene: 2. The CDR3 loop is CASSPGQGTEAFF. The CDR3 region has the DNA TGTGCCAGCAGTCCGGGACAGGGCACTGAAGCTTTCTTT.

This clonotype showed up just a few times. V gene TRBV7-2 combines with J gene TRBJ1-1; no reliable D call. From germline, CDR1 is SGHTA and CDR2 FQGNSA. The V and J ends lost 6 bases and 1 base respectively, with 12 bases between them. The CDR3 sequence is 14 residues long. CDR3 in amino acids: CASSRNSGNTEAFF. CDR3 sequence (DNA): TGTGCCAGCAGTAGAAACAGTGGGAACACTGAAGCTTTCTTT.

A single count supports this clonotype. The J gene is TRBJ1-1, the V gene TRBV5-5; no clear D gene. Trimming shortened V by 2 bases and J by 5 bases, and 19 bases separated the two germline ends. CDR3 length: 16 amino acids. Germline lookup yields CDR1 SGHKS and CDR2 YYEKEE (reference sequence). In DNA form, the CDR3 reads TGTGCCAGCAGCTTAAGAAGGGCGGGGTCGGTTACTGAAGCTTTCTTT. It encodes CASSLRRAGSVTEAFF.

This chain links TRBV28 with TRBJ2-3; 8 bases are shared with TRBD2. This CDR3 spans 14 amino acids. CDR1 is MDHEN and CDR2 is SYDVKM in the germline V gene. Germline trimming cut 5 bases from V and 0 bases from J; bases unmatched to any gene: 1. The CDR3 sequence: CASSKRGSTDTQYF. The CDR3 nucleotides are TGTGCCAGCAGTAAGCGGGGGAGCACAGATACGCAGTATTTT.

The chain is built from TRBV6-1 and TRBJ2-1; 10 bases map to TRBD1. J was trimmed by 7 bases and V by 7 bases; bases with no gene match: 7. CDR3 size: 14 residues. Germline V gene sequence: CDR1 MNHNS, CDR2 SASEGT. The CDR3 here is CASKRDRGWNEQFF. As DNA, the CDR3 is TGTGCCAGCAAAAGGGACAGGGGTTGGAATGAGCAGTTCTTC.